This T cell receptor (beta chain) was sequenced during a study of beta chain features in type 1 diabetes (dated by TCRdb to between 2018 and 2020). In the study overall: Mean age, gender distribution, total cell number and subset yield did not differ between patients and healthy donors. Naive and central memory subsets were obtained from all 30 or so donors, but regulatory and stem cell-like memory subsets were isolated from only 8 patients and roughly eight healthy donors. A total of under 140,000,000 sorted cells were examined across all samples, and the number of cells per subset was strongly correlated with RNA yield. The study compared TCRB repertoires of sorted circulating CD4+ T cell subsets between recently diagnosed type 1 diabetes patients and matched healthy donors. What the work shows at the level of the full study, not this receptor alone: At VDJ recombination sites, type 1 diabetes patients had fewer insertions and more deleted nucleotides, which implies abnormalities in thymic rearrangement. Type 1 diabetes patients showed a moderate but significant shortening of TCRB CDR3 length in all four CD4+ subsets. Because cDNA was sequenced instead of genomic DNA, activated cells with high expression could be over-represented, although the groups did not differ in activation or CD3 levels. PCR might favor shorter templates, but patient and control samples were amplified and corrected together, so any skew would affect both groups equally. Because the HLA sub-analyses included only small numbers of individuals, any influence of HLA type on TCRB rearrangement was left unresolved. Naive, central memory and regulatory TCRB repertoires appeared to be more similar among patients than among healthy donors.

V loses 4 bases, J loses 2 bases, and the germline ends lie 19 bases apart. CDR1 and CDR2, looked up from the germline V gene (reference sequence), are SGHNT and YYREEE. There are 16 amino acids in the CDR3, from cysteine to phenylalanine inclusive. Only the CDR3 DNA is retained, 48 bases long and in frame from the first base. This clone was seen more than once but under ten times. No cognate antigen has been identified for it. No base quality information exists; no much larger clone differs at one position. Each donor gave one peripheral blood draw, averaging about 100 mL, which was collected into heparinised tubes. A BD FACSAria II was used to sort naive, central memory, regulatory and stem cell-like memory CD4+ T cells with a panel that included CD45RO, CCR7, CD25, CD127, CD95 and CD27. A purity above 98% was achieved for all sorted populations. PBMCs were isolated immediately by Lymphoprep density gradient centrifugation and stained directly without culture. So that batch effects would be minimized, each experiment stained and sorted samples in pairs, pairing one healthy donor with one patient.

All of the isolated RNA was reverse transcribed with the High Capacity cDNA Reverse Transcription Kit, so expressed TCRB transcripts were sequenced. Naive, central memory and regulatory T cell samples underwent deep immunoSEQ sequencing, averaging about 3.3 million total reads per sample. Sorted cells were lysed in RLT buffer, and RNA was extracted using DNase-treated RNeasy Micro or Mini kits according to cell number. To prevent cross-contamination, each cell subset was processed individually, whereas patient and healthy donor samples were processed jointly. Using the immunoSEQ multiplex PCR, TCRB sequences were amplified from cDNA into 87-bp fragments spanning the CDR3 region. Sequencing of the amplicons was done on the Illumina HiSeq platform. The authors' pipeline ran thus. PCR bias was corrected computationally using synthetic template baselines, and reads within Hamming distance 2 were collapsed, with unmergeable singletons discarded. Reads were aligned against IMGT to assign V, D and J genes, CDR3 length and insertions or deletions at six rearrangement sites. Within each subset, clonotype counts were normalized to the number of sorted cells before true diversity and Gini coefficients were calculated with the tcR R package. The overlap coefficient, calculated on TCRB nucleotide sequences, was used to quantify repertoire sharing. TCRdb retrieved this table from immuneACCESS and kept in-frame rearrangements only. Not all clones are present; in checked studies, unresolved V genes account for under half, and no reason is known for the remainder. That table gives V, J and clone size, and the DNA gave D and trimming. Recorded for this sample are roughly 300,000 clones; roughly 9% of them occurred a single time. Roughly 0.99% of the sample belongs to the ten largest clones.

The receptor comes from a man aged 25 to 40 with type 1 diabetes. Sequenced material: central memory CD4+ T cells from blood. The receptor chain draws on TRBV5-4 and TRBJ2-7; tentative D gene TRBD1, with 5 bases matching. The bases are TGTGCCAGCAGCCCGCGAACAGGCTCAAATACCTACGAGCAGTACTTC. Translated, this is CASSPRTGSNTYEQYF. With the rest looked up from the reference TRBV5-4 and TRBJ2-7 genes rather than sequenced, the full variable domain is ETGVTQSPTHLIKTRGQQVTLRCSSQSGHNTVSWYQQALGQGPQFIFQYYREEENGRGNFPPRFSGLQFPNYSSELNVNALELDDSALYLCASSPRTGSNTYEQYFGPGTRLTVT.